A selection of T cell receptor beta chains follows, all from one sample in a study of human T cells and chemical hapten exposure. TCRdb re-analysed the RACE reads in MiXCR, keeping a single row per CDR3 protein. The sample shows about 62,000 distinct CDR3 sequences, around 7% of them seen only once. This specimen consisted of whole blood, obtained in connection with sensitization to the hapten diphenylcyclopropenone (DPC). These receptors all come from a woman under 40 with alopecia areata. Some clones in this sample may be carry-over from other donors' samples. Both conserved end residues are part of each CDR3. The D gene is left open where the match is weak. Only part of the rows carry a size: once, few, many, or a class if the clone is expanded.

CDR3aa: CASRRTLNTEAFF; CDR3nt: TGTGCCAGCAGAAGGACACTGAACACTGAAGCTTTCTTT; v_gene: TRBV6-5; j_gene: TRBJ1-1; abundance: many; d_gene: -
CDR3aa: CAWRQDSNQPQHF; CDR3nt: TGTGCCTGGAGACAGGATAGCAATCAGCCCCAGCATTTT; v_gene: TRBV30; j_gene: TRBJ1-5; abundance: many; d_gene: -
CDR3aa: CSARGGTGQLAEAFF; CDR3nt: TGCAGTGCTAGAGGGGGGACAGGGCAATTGGCTGAAGCTTTCTTT; v_gene: TRBV20-1; j_gene: TRBJ1-1; abundance: many; d_gene: TRBD1
CDR3aa: CASSVRGPSTDTQYF; CDR3nt: TGCGCCAGCAGTGTGAGGGGGCCTAGCACAGATACGCAGTATTTT; v_gene: TRBV5-1; j_gene: TRBJ2-3; abundance: few; d_gene: TRBD1
CDR3aa: CASRLSRTGAANYGYTF; CDR3nt: TGTGCCAGCAGGCTGTCCAGGACAGGGGCGGCTAACTATGGCTACACCTTC; v_gene: TRBV6-5; j_gene: TRBJ1-2; abundance: many; d_gene: TRBD1
CDR3aa: CSVEGQGSDTQYF; CDR3nt: TGCAGCGTAGAAGGACAGGGGTCAGATACGCAGTATTTT; v_gene: TRBV29-1; j_gene: TRBJ2-3; abundance: many; d_gene: TRBD1
CDR3aa: CAISEGGYSLYEQYF; CDR3nt: TGTGCCATCAGTGAGGGGGGGTATTCCCTCTACGAGCAGTACTTC; v_gene: TRBV10-3; j_gene: TRBJ2-7; abundance: many; d_gene: -
CDR3aa: CSAREGGLGSGNTIYF; CDR3nt: TGCAGTGCTAGAGAGGGGGGTCTCGGCTCTGGAAACACCATATATTTT; v_gene: TRBV20-1; j_gene: TRBJ1-3; abundance: many; d_gene: -
CDR3aa: CSARDMGVSYNEQFF; CDR3nt: TGCAGTGCTAGAGATATGGGGGTGTCCTACAATGAGCAGTTCTTC; v_gene: TRBV20-1; j_gene: TRBJ2-1; abundance: many; d_gene: -
CDR3aa: CASRYTGTGAREAFF; CDR3nt: TGTGCCAGCAGATATACCGGGACAGGAGCTCGGGAAGCTTTCTTT; v_gene: TRBV4-2; j_gene: TRBJ1-1; abundance: many; d_gene: TRBD1
CDR3aa: CASSLQGTDYEQYF; CDR3nt: TGTGCCAGCAGCCTTCAAGGGACAGACTACGAGCAGTACTTC; v_gene: TRBV11-3; j_gene: TRBJ2-7; abundance: few; d_gene: TRBD1
CDR3aa: CSVAAITSGGLHTDTQYF; CDR3nt: TGCAGCGTGGCCGCCATAACTAGCGGGGGGCTCCACACAGATACGCAGTATTTT; v_gene: TRBV29-1; j_gene: TRBJ2-3; abundance: many; d_gene: TRBD2
CDR3aa: CASSSSTGGNEQFF; CDR3nt: TGTGCCAGCAGCTCATCGACAGGGGGCAATGAGCAGTTCTTC; v_gene: TRBV11-2; j_gene: TRBJ2-1; abundance: few; d_gene: TRBD1
CDR3aa: CASSQRSSENQPQHF; CDR3nt: TGCGCCAGCAGCCAAAGGTCGTCAGAAAATCAGCCCCAGCATTTT; v_gene: TRBV4-1; j_gene: TRBJ1-5; abundance: -; d_gene: -